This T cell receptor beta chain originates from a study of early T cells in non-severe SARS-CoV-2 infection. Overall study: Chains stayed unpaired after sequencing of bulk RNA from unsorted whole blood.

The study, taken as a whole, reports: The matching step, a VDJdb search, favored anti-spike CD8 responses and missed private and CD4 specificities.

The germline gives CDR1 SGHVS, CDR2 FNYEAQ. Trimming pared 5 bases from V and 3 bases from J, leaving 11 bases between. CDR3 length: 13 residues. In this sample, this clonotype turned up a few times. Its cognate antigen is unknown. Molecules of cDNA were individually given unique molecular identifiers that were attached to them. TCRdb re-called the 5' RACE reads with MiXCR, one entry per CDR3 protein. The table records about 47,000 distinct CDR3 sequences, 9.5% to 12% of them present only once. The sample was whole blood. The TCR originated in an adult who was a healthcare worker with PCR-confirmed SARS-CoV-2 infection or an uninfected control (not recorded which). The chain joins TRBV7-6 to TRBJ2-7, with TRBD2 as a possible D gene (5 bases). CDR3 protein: CASSPGEGYEQYF. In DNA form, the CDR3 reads TGTGCCAGCAGCCCCGGCGAGGGCTACGAGCAGTACTTC.